A selection of T cell receptor beta chains follows, all from one sample in a study of CD8+ T cells in alopecia areata. Some clones are missing from TCRdb's copy, which holds only in-frame ones; the method was immunoSEQ multiplex PCR. The repertoire consists of around 120,000 clones, with 50% to 75% occurring once and the leading ten covering almost 30%. Specimen: CD8+ T cells sorted from blood, collected at week 4, from a patient treated with tofacitinib. These receptors all come from a human donor with alopecia areata. The CDR3 runs from the conserved cysteine through the conserved F or W. The order of the fields is D gene, clone size, J gene, V gene, CDR3 protein, CDR3 DNA. The D gene is left open where the match is weak. Part of the rows lack a size; the others show once, few, many or a class for expanded clones.

d_call: -
clone_size: -
j_call: TRBJ2-1
v_call: TRBV30
cdr3_aa: CAWSVNGGLDEQFF
cdr3_nt: TGTGCCTGGAGTGTAAATGGGGGTCTCGATGAGCAGTTCTTC

d_call: TRBD1
clone_size: -
j_call: TRBJ2-1
v_call: TRBV7-8
cdr3_aa: CASSGPDRHEQFF
cdr3_nt: TGTGCCAGCAGCGGACCGGACAGGCACGAGCAGTTCTTC

d_call: -
clone_size: -
j_call: TRBJ1-6
v_call: TRBV27
cdr3_aa: CASSSQRPGSPLHF
cdr3_nt: TGTGCCAGCAGTTCCCAGAGGCCAGGGTCACCCCTCCACTTT

d_call: TRBD1
clone_size: few
j_call: TRBJ2-3
v_call: TRBV29-1
cdr3_aa: CSARARQGSGDTQYF
cdr3_nt: TGCAGCGCCCGAGCCCGACAGGGGTCCGGGGATACGCAGTATTTT

d_call: -
clone_size: -
j_call: TRBJ1-2
v_call: TRBV7-8
cdr3_aa: CASSLKGYYGYTF
cdr3_nt: TGTGCCAGCAGCTTAAAGGGGTACTATGGCTACACCTTC

d_call: -
clone_size: -
j_call: TRBJ1-3
v_call: TRBV2
cdr3_aa: CASRSTGFSGNTIYF
cdr3_nt: TGTGCCAGCAGATCTACAGGGTTTTCTGGAAACACCATATATTTT

d_call: TRBD1
clone_size: -
j_call: TRBJ2-7
v_call: TRBV7-2
cdr3_aa: CASSGWDSYEQYF
cdr3_nt: TGTGCCAGCAGCGGGTGGGACAGCTACGAGCAGTACTTC

d_call: -
clone_size: -
j_call: TRBJ1-1
v_call: TRBV5-1
cdr3_aa: CASSLAATGVNTEAFF
cdr3_nt: TGCGCCAGCAGCTTGGCGGCGACAGGCGTGAACACTGAAGCTTTCTTT

d_call: TRBD1
clone_size: -
j_call: TRBJ1-5
v_call: TRBV19
cdr3_aa: CAIATGQGPFTPQHF
cdr3_nt: TGTGCCATCGCGACGGGACAGGGACCTTTTACGCCCCAGCATTTT

d_call: TRBD2
clone_size: few
j_call: TRBJ2-1
v_call: TRBV7-9
cdr3_aa: CASSPPSGGQFF
cdr3_nt: TGTGCCAGCAGCCCCCCCTCGGGGGGGCAGTTCTTC